These 8 T cell receptor beta chains were sequenced from one sample in a study of blood T cell repertoires in COVID-19. Here immunoSEQ multiplex PCR was the method, and the copy in TCRdb shows in-frame clones only, minus some. The sample includes 360,000 or so clones, roughly 90% of them seen just once. The sample was peripheral blood. These receptors were taken from a man between 18 and 29 years old with active or convalescent COVID-19.

This clone came up once. J is TRBJ2-5 and V is TRBV6-2 or TRBV6-3; 7 positions match TRBD1. V dropped 0 bases and J dropped 0; count of bases not matched to a gene: 16. CDR1 MNHEY and CDR2 SVGEGT come from the germline V gene. The length of the CDR3 is 20 residues. DNA of the CDR3: TGTGCCAGCAGTTACTCGAAGGGCTTTGGCCGGGACAGCTACCAAGAGACCCAGTACTTC. Protein: CASSYSKGFGRDSYQETQYF.

V is TRBV5-1 and J is TRBJ2-3, with 8 positions matching TRBD1. Trimming removed 8 bases from V and 3 bases from J; junction bases left unmatched: 8. CDR1 is SGHRS, CDR2 YFSETQ, per germline. The CDR3 contains 14 residues. CDR3 nucleotides: TGCGCCAGTCATGATACAGGGGGGACAGATACGCAGTATTTT. This translates into CASHDTGGTDTQYF.

The chain combines TRBV19 with TRBJ1-3, with D unresolved. Trimming removed 3 bases from V and 0 bases from J, with 9 bases in between. The CDR3 sequence is 15 residues long. CDR1 LNHDA and CDR2 SQIVND come from the germline V gene (reference sequence). The CDR3 loop is CASSISTHSGNTIYF. Written as DNA, the CDR3 is TGTGCCAGTAGTATCTCCACTCACTCTGGAAACACCATATATTTT.

The chain links TRBV2 to TRBJ1-3; D remains ambiguous. Trimming shortened V by 3 bases and J by 0 bases, and 6 bases separated the two germline ends. CDR3 length: 14 amino acids. Germline CDR1 reads SNHLY; CDR2 reads FYNNEI. The chain's CDR3 is CASSERVSGNTIYF. CDR3 nucleotide sequence: TGTGCCAGCAGTGAGAGGGTCTCTGGAAACACCATATATTTT.

The CDR3 coding sequence is TGTGCCAGCAACCTGGGCCAGTTCACTGAAGCTTTCTTT. This translates into CASNLGQFTEAFF. The genes are TRBV6-5 and TRBJ1-1; D uncertain. Per the germline V gene, CDR1 is MNHEY and CDR2 is SVGAGI. V lost 7 bases and J 4 bases, leaving 13 bases between the germline ends. The CDR3 has 13 residues.

The chain is built from TRBV9 and TRBJ2-7; 9 positions agree with TRBD1. Germline-derived CDR1 and CDR2 are SGDLS and YYNGEE. The CDR3 sequence is 14 residues long. After removal of 2 bases from V and 4 bases from J, the junction contained 4 bases not matched to a gene. CDR3 residues: CASSVGQGGYEQYF. In DNA, the CDR3 is TGTGCCAGCAGCGTGGGACAGGGAGGGTACGAGCAGTACTTC.

V and J are TRBV5-5 and TRBJ2-4, with 16 positions matching TRBD2. There are 19 residues in the CDR3. CDR1 and CDR2 (germline): SGHKS, YYEKEE (reference sequence). V lost 4 bases, J lost 3 bases, and 10 bases stayed unmatched. The CDR3 protein is CASSNLGLAGGPGKNIQYF. In DNA, the CDR3 is TGTGCCAGCAGCAACCTGGGACTAGCGGGAGGGCCGGGCAAAAACATTCAGTACTTC. The full variable domain, its missing parts supplied by reference TRBV5-5 and TRBJ2-4, is DAGVTQSPTHLIKTRGQQVTLRCSPISGHKSVSWYQQVLGQGPQFIFQYYEKEERGRGNFPDRFSARQFPNYSSELNVNALLLGDSALYLCASSNLGLAGGPGKNIQYFGAGTRLSVL.

The chain has TRBV28 and TRBJ1-1, with 9 bases fitting TRBD1. Germline lookup yields CDR1 MDHEN and CDR2 SYDVKM. The CDR3 consists of 16 residues. V was clipped by 4 bases and J by 3 bases; unmatched bases: 9. The CDR3 nucleotides are TGTGCCAGCAGTTCCGCCGGGACAGGGCATGACACTGAAGCTTTCTTT. It translates to CASSSAGTGHDTEAFF.